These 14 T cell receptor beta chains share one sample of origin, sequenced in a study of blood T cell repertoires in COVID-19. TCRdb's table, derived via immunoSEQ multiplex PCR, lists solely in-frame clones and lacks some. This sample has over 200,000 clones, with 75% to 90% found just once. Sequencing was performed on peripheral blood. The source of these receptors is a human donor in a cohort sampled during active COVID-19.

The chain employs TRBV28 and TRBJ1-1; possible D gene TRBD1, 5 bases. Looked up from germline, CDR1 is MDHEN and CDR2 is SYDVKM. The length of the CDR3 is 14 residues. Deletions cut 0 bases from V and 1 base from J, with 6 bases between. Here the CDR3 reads CASSLWGGNTEAFF. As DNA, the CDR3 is TGTGCCAGCAGTTTATGGGGGGGGAACACTGAAGCTTTCTTT.

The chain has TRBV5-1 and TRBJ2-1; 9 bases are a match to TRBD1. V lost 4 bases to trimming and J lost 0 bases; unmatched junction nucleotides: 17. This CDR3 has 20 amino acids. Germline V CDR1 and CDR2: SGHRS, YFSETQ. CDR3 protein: CASSTPGQGSDISSYNEQFF. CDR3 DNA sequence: TGCGCCAGCAGCACACCGGGACAGGGATCCGATATTAGCTCCTACAATGAGCAGTTCTTC.

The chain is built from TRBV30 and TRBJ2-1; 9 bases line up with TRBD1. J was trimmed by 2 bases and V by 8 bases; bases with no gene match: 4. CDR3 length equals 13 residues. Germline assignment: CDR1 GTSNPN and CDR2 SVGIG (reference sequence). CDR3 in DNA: TGTGCCGGGACAGGGTGGCCCTACAATGAGCAGTTCTTC. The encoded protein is CAGTGWPYNEQFF. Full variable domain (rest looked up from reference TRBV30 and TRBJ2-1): SQTIHQWPATLVQPVGSPLSLECTVEGTSNPNLYWYRQAAGRGLQLLFYSVGIGQISSEVPQNLSASRPQDRQFILSSKKLLLSDSGFYLCAGTGWPYNEQFFGPGTRLTVL.

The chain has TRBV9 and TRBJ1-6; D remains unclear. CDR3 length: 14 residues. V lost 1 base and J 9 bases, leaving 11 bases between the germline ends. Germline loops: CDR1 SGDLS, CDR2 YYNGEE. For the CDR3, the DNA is TGTGCCAGCAGCGTATGGAGGGAAGGTTCACCCCTCCACTTT. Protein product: CASSVWREGSPLHF.

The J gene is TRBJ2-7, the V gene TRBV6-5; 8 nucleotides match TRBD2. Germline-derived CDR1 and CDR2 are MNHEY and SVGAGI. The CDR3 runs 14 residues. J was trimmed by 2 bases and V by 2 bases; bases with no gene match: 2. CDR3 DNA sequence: TGTGCCAGCAGTTACGGGCGGGGGGCCTACGAGCAGTACTTC. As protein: CASSYGRGAYEQYF.

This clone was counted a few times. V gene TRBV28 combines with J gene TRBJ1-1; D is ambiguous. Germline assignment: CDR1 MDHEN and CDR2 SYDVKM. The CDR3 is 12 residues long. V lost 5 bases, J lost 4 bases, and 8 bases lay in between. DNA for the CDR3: TGTGCCAGCAGTCCCCTCGTCACTGAAGCTTTCTTT. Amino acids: CASSPLVTEAFF.

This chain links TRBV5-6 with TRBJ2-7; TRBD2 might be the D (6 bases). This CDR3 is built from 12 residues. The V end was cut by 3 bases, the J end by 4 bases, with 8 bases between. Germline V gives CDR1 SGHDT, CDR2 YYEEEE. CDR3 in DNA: TGTGCCAGCAGCTGGGGACTTTACGAGCAGTACTTC. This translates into CASSWGLYEQYF.

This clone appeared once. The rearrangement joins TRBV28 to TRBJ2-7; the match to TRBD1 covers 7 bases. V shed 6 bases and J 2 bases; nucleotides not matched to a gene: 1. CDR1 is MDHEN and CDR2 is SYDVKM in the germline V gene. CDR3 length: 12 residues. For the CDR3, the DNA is TGTGCCAGCAGGGGACAGACCTACGAGCAGTACTTC. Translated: CASRGQTYEQYF.

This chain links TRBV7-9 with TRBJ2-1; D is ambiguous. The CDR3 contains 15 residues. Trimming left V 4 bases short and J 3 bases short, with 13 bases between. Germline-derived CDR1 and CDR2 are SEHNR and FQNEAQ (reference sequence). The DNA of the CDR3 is TGTGCCAGCAGCTCTGTCGGGTTCTTCTACAATGAGCAGTTCTTC. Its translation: CASSSVGFFYNEQFF.

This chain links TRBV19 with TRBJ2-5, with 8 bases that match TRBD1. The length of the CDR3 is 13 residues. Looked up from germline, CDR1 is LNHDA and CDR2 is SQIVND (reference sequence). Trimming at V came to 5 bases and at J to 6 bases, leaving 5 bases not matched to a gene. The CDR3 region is CASSVTGGQTQYF. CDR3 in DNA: TGTGCCAGTAGTGTCACAGGGGGGCAGACCCAGTACTTC.

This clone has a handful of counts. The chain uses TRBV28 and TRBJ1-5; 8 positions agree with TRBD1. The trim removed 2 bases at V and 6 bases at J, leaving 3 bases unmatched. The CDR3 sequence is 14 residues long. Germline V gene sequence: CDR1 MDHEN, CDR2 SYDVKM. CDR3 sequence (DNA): TGTGCCAGCAGTTTAGGTGACAGGGGTCAGCCCCAGCATTTT. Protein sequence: CASSLGDRGQPQHF.

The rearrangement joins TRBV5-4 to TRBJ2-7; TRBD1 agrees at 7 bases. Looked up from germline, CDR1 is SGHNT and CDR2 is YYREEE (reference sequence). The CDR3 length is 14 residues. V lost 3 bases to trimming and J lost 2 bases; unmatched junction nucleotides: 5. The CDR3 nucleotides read TGTGCCAGCAGCTCGAAGACAGGGACCTACGAGCAGTACTTC. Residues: CASSSKTGTYEQYF.

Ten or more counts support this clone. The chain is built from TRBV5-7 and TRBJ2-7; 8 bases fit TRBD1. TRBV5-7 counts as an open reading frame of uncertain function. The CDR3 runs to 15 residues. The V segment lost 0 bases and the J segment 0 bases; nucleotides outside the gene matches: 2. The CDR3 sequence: CASSLGTGHSYEQYF. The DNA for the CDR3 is TGTGCCAGCAGCTTGGGGACAGGGCACTCCTACGAGCAGTACTTC.

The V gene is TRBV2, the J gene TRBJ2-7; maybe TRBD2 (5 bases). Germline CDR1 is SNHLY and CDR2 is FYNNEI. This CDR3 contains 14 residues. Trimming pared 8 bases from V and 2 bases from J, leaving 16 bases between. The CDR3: CASSRPGKTYEQYF. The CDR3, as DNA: TGTGCCAGCTCGCGACCGGGGAAAACCTACGAGCAGTACTTC.